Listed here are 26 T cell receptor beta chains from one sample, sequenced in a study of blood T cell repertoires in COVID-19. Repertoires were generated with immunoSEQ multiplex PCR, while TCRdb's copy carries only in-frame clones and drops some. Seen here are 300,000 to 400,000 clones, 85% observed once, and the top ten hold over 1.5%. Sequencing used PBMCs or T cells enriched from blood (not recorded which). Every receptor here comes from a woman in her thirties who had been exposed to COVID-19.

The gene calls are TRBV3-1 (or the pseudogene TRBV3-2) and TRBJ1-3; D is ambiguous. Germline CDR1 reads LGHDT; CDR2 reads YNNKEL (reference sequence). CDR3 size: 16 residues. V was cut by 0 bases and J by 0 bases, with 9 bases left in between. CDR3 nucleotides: TGTGCCAGCAGCCAAGATCGAGGGTCCTCTGGAAACACCATATATTTT. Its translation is CASSQDRGSSGNTIYF.

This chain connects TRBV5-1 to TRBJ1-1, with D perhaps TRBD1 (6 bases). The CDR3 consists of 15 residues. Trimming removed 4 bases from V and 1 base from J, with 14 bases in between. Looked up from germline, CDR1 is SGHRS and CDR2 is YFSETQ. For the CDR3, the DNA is TGCGCCAGCAGCGTGCAAGGGGGTAGGAACACTGAAGCTTTCTTT. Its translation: CASSVQGGRNTEAFF.

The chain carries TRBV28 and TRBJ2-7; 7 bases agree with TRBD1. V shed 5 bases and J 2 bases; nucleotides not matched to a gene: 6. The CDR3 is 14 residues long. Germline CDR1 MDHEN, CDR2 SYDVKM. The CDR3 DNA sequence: TGTGCCAGCAGTCCACCGACAGGGACCTACGAGCAGTACTTC. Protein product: CASSPPTGTYEQYF.

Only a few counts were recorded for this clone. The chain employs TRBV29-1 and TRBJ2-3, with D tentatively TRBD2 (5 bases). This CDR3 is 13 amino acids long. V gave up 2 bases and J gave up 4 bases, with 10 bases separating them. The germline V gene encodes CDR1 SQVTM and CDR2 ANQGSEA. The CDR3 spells CSVELGAADTQYF. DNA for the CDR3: TGCAGCGTTGAATTGGGAGCAGCAGATACGCAGTATTTT.

This chain's CDR3 is CASSSTGRTSGRGGSEQYF. Written as DNA, the CDR3 is TGTGCCAGCAGCTCGACGGGACGGACTAGCGGGAGAGGAGGTAGCGAGCAGTACTTC. The V and J genes are TRBV13 and TRBJ2-7, with 13 bases identical to TRBD2. V lost 4 bases and J lost 6; bases outside the gene matches: 18. Germline lookup yields CDR1 PRHDT and CDR2 FYEKMQ (reference sequence). The CDR3 has 19 amino acids. The full variable domain, rest sourced from reference TRBV13 and TRBJ2-7, is AAGVIQSPRHLIKEKRETATLKCYPIPRHDTVYWYQQGPGQDPQFLISFYEKMQSDKGSIPDRFSAQQFSDYHSELNMSSLELGDSALYFCASSSTGRTSGRGGSEQYFGPGTRLTVT.

CDR3 loop: CASSATQGANEQFF. As DNA, the CDR3 is TGCGCCAGCAGCGCGACCCAGGGGGCCAATGAGCAGTTCTTC. The V gene is TRBV5-1, the J gene TRBJ2-1; 8 positions match TRBD1. Trimming at V came to 4 bases and at J to 6 bases, leaving 6 bases not matched to a gene. The germline gives CDR1 SGHRS, CDR2 YFSETQ. The CDR3 totals 14 residues.

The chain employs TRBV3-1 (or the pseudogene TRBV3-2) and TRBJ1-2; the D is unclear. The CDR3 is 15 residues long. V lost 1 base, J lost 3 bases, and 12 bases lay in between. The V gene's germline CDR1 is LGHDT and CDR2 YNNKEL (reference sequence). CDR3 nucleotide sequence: TGTGCCAGCAGCCAAGGCTCCGGAGGGCACTATGGCTACACCTTC. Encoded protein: CASSQGSGGHYGYTF.

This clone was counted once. The CDR3 DNA reads as TGCGCCAGCAGCCAAGATGGCGGCGGGGGGGCAGATACGCAGTATTTT. Amino acid sequence: CASSQDGGGGADTQYF. The chain is built from TRBV4-3 and TRBJ2-3; 9 bases are a match to TRBD2. V gave up 0 bases and J gave up 4 bases; unmatched junction bases: 5. The CDR3 totals 16 residues. Germline V gives CDR1 LGHNA, CDR2 YSLEER.

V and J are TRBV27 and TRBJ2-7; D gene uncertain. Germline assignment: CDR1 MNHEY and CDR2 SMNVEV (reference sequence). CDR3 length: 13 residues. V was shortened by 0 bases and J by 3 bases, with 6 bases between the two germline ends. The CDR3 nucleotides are TGTGCCAGCAGTTTATCCCCCCACTACGAGCAGTACTTC. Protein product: CASSLSPHYEQYF.

This chain's CDR3 is CASSEHLNTEAFF. The CDR3 DNA follows: TGTGCCAGCAGTGAACATTTGAACACTGAAGCTTTCTTT. The V gene is TRBV6-1, the J gene TRBJ1-1; D is unresolved. Trimming took 2 bases from V and 0 from J, leaving 4 bases between them. The CDR3 is made up of 13 amino acids. CDR1 is MNHNS and CDR2 is SASEGT in the germline V gene.

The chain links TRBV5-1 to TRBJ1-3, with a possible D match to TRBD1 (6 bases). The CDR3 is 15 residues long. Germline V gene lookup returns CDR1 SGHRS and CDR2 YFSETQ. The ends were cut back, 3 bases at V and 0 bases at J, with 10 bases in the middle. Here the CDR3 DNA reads TGCGCCAGCAGCTGGGGACAAAACTCTGGAAACACCATATATTTT. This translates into CASSWGQNSGNTIYF.

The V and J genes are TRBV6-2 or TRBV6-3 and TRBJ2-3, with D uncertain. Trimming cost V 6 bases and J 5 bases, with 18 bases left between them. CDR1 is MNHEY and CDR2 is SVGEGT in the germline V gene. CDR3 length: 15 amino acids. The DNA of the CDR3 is TGTGCCAGCAGCCAACTAACTCGTTACCAAGATACGCAGTATTTT. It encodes CASSQLTRYQDTQYF.

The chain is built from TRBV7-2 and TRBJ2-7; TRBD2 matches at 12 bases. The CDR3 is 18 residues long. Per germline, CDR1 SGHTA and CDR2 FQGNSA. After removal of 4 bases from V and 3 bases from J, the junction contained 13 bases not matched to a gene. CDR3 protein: CASSSKTSGGHFRYEQYF. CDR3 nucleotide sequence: TGTGCCAGCAGCTCGAAGACTAGCGGGGGACACTTTCGCTACGAGCAGTACTTC.

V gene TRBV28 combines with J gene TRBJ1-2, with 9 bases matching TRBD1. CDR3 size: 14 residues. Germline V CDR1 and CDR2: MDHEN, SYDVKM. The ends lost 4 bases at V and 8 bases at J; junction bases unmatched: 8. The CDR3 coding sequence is TGTGCCAGCAGTTACGGGGGACAGGGCAACGGCTACACCTTC. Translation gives CASSYGGQGNGYTF.

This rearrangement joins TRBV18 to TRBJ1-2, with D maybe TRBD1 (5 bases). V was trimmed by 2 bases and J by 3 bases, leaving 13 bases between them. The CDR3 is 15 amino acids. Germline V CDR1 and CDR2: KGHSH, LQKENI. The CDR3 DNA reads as TGTGCCAGCTCACCATCGGACAAAGCCGACTATGGCTACACCTTC. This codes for CASSPSDKADYGYTF.

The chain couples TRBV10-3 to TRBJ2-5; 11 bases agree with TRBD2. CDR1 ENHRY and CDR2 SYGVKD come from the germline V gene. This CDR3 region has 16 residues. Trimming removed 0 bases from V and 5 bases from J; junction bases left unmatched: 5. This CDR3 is CAISESKLAGDETQYF. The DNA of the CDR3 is TGTGCCATCAGTGAGTCTAAACTAGCGGGAGATGAGACCCAGTACTTC.

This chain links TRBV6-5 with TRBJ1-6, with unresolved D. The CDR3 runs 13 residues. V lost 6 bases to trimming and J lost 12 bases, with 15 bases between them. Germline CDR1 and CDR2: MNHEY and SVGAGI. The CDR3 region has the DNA TGTGCCAGCAGCCCCCTTCGCTCGGGACCCCTCCACTTT. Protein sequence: CASSPLRSGPLHF.

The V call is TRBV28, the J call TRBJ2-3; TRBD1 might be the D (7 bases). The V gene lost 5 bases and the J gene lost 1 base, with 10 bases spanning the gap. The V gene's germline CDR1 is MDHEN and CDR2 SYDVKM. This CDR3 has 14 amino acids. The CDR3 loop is CASSQGGGTDTQYF. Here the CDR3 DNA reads TGTGCCAGCAGTCAGGGGGGCGGCACAGATACGCAGTATTTT. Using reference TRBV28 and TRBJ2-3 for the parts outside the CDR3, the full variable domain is DVKVTQSSRYLVKRTGEKVFLECVQDMDHENMFWYRQDPGLGLRLIYFSYDVKMKEKGDIPEGYSVSREKKERFSLILESASTNQTSMYLCASSQGGGTDTQYFGPGTRLTVL.

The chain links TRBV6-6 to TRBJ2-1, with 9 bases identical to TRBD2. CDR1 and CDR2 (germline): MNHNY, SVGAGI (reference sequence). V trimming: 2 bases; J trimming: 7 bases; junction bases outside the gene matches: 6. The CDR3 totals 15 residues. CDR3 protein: CASSYPSGGPNEQFF. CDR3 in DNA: TGTGCCAGCAGTTACCCGAGCGGGGGGCCGAATGAGCAGTTCTTC.

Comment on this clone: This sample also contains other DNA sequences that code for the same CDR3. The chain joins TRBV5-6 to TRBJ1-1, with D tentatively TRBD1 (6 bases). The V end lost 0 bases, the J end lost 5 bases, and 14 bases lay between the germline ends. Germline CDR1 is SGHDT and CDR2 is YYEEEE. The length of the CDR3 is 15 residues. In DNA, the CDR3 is TGTGCCAGCAGCTTGGCGGGGGGCTTGGGTACTGAAGCTTTCTTT. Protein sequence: CASSLAGGLGTEAFF.

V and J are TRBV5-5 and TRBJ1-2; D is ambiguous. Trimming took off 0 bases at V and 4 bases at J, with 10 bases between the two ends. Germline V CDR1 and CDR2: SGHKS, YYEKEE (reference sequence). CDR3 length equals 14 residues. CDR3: CASSLEVDSYGYTF. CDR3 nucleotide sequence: TGTGCCAGCAGCTTGGAGGTGGACTCCTATGGCTACACCTTC.

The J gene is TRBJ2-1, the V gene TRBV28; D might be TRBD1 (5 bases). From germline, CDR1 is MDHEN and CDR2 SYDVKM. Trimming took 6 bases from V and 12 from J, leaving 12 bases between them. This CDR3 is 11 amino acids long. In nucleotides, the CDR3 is TGTGCCAGCAGAAAACAAGGGGTGCAGTTCTTC. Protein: CASRKQGVQFF.

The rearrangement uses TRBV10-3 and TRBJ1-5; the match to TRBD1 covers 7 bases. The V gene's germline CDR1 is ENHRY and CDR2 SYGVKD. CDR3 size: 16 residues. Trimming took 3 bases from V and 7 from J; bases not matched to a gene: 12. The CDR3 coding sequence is TGTGCCATCAGTGACCCCTCCGGGACAGAGGAACAGCCCCAGCATTTT. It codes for CAISDPSGTEEQPQHF.

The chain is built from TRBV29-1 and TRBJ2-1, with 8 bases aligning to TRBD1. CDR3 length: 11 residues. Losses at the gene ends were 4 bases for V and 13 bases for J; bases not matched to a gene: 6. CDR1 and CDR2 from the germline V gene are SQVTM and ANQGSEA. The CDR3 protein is CSVGTRGLQFF. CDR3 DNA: TGCAGCGTTGGGACCAGGGGGCTTCAGTTCTTC.

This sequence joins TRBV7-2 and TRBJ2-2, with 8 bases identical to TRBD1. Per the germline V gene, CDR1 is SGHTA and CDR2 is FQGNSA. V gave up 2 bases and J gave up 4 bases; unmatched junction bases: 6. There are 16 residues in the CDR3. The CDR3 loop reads CASSLNPGGGTGELFF. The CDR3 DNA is TGTGCCAGCAGCTTAAACCCAGGGGGCGGCACCGGGGAGCTGTTTTTT.

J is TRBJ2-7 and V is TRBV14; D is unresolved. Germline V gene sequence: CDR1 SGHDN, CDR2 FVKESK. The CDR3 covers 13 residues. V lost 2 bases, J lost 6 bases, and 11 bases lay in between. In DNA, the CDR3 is TGTGCCAGCAGCCAATTTAATGGCGGCGAGCAGTACTTC. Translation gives CASSQFNGGEQYF. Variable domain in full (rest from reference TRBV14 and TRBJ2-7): EAGVTQFPSHSVIEKGQTVTLRCDPISGHDNLYWYRRVMGKEIKFLLHFVKESKQDESGMPNNRFLAERTGGTYSTLKVQPAELEDSGVYFCASSQFNGGEQYFGPGTRLTVT.